One sample yielded the 6 T cell receptor beta chains listed below, sequenced in a study of T cell responses to AZD1222 COVID-19 vaccine. Using immunoSEQ multiplex PCR, the repertoire was profiled, and TCRdb retains in-frame clones only, with some absent. The sample holds 70,000 or so clones, approximately 88% seen once. The sequencing used peripheral blood, collected on day 0 of AZD1222 vaccination. The receptors come from an adult in good health.

The chain links TRBV29-1 to TRBJ2-3; possibly TRBD2 for D (6 bases). The CDR3 has 14 amino acids. V gave up 3 bases and J gave up 4 bases, with 14 bases separating them. The V gene's germline CDR1 is SQVTM and CDR2 ANQGSEA. In DNA, the CDR3 is TGCAGCGTTGAGGGACTCGAAAGGGCAGATACGCAGTATTTT. Protein sequence: CSVEGLERADTQYF.

This clone occurred once. J is TRBJ2-1 and V is TRBV29-1; TRBD2 aligns across 12 bases. Germline assignment: CDR1 SQVTM and CDR2 ANQGSEA. After removal of 6 bases from V and 5 bases from J, the junction contained 8 bases not matched to a gene. The CDR3 consists of 15 residues. CDR3 sequence: CSVPRTSGANNEQFF. CDR3 nucleotide sequence: TGCAGCGTCCCCCGGACTAGCGGGGCCAACAATGAGCAGTTCTTC.

This chain uses TRBV6-1 with TRBJ2-6, with 8 bases identical to TRBD1. V trimming: 4 bases; J trimming: 0 bases; junction bases outside the gene matches: 8. The length of the CDR3 is 18 residues. Germline-derived CDR1 and CDR2 are MNHNS and SASEGT. The chain's CDR3 is CASSGYRQGTSGANVLTF. In DNA, the CDR3 is TGTGCCAGCAGTGGCTACCGACAGGGGACCTCTGGGGCCAACGTCCTGACTTTC.

The rearrangement links TRBV12-3 or TRBV12-4 to TRBJ1-2; D gene unclear. Trimming shortened V by 10 bases and J by 4 bases, and 13 bases separated the two germline ends. The CDR3 extends over 12 amino acids. The CDR3 nucleotides are TGTGCCACCAGACTCTTGGGCTATGGCTACACCTTC. Amino acids: CATRLLGYGYTF.

The chain is built from TRBV9 and TRBJ2-3; TRBD2 matches at 9 bases. Germline CDR1 reads SGDLS; CDR2 reads YYNGEE. This CDR3 is 14 amino acids long. With 0 bases clipped from V and 8 bases from J, the junction kept 4 bases outside the gene matches. Written as DNA, the CDR3 is TGTGCCAGCAGCGTAGGTAGCGGGAGTGTTACGCAGTATTTT. Protein sequence: CASSVGSGSVTQYF.

In its sample, this clone was seen once. The chain carries TRBV19 and TRBJ1-5; possible D gene TRBD1, 6 bases. V lost 1 base, J lost 9 bases, and 13 bases lay in between. Germline V CDR1 and CDR2: LNHDA, SQIVND (reference sequence). This CDR3 spans 14 amino acids. CDR3 loop: CASSIGPGDLPQHF. The CDR3 DNA reads TGTGCCAGTAGTATAGGCCCAGGGGACCTGCCCCAGCATTTT. The whole variable domain, filled in from reference TRBV19 and TRBJ1-5, reads DGGITQSPKYLFRKEGQNVTLSCEQNLNHDAMYWYRQDPGQGLRLIYYSQIVNDFQKGDIAEGYSVSREKKESFPLTVTSAQKNPTAFYLCASSIGPGDLPQHFGDGTRLSIL.